The clone carrying this TCR beta chain was found a few times. A single record per CDR3 protein comes from TCRdb applying MiXCR to the RT-PCR reads. Found here are about 700,000 distinct CDR3 sequences, about 14% of them singletons; the top ten hold 3.6%. Germline loops: CDR1 ENHRY, CDR2 SYGVKD. The CDR3 has 12 residues. Trimming took off 6 bases at V and 8 bases at J, with 11 bases between the two ends. The specimen sequenced was memory CD4+ T cells from blood. The clonotype originates from a female donor in good health, serving as a healthy control. The chain is built from TRBV10-3 and TRBJ2-4, with D possibly matching TRBD1 (7 bases). The CDR3 coding sequence is TGTGCCATCAGGGGCAGGGGGGACATTCAGTACTTC. This encodes CAIRGRGDIQYF.